Listed here are 23 T cell receptor beta chains from one sample, sequenced in a study of molecular identifiers for immune sequencing clone quantification. TCRdb itself ran the PCR reads through MiXCR, one entry per CDR3 protein. The repertoire holds about half a million distinct CDR3 sequences, with about 21% as singletons. What was sequenced was naive CD8+ T cells from blood, with Jurkat cell RNA spiked in. Subset reported: FACS-sorted CD8+CD4-CCR7+CD45RA+ naive T cells. The receptor set was obtained from a human donor in good health. Some libraries in this study had Jurkat cell RNA spiked in.

In its sample, this clonotype was seen many times. This chain connects TRBV6-1 to TRBJ2-7; D may be TRBD2 (5 bases). The CDR3 extends over 13 amino acids. Trimming took off 6 bases at V and 6 bases at J, with 15 bases between the two ends. Germline CDR1 reads MNHNS; CDR2 reads SASEGT. The CDR3 region has the DNA TGTGCCAGCAGCTACGGACTGGGGATCGAGCAGTACTTC. Translated: CASSYGLGIEQYF.

This clonotype was found many times. The V call is TRBV6-2 or TRBV6-3, the J call TRBJ1-1; TRBD1 aligns across 7 bases. CDR3 length: 14 amino acids. Germline CDR1 reads MNHEY; CDR2 reads SVGEGT. V gave up 2 bases and J gave up 4 bases; unmatched junction bases: 4. CDR3 sequence (DNA): TGTGCCAGCAGTTACCACGCAGGGGGCACTGAAGCTTTCTTT. It is translated as CASSYHAGGTEAFF.

For this clonotype: A much more abundant neighbour one base away suggests this may be a read error. The V and J genes are TRBV12-3 or TRBV12-4 and TRBJ1-1, with D uncertain. CDR3 length equals 11 residues. Trimming took 5 bases from V and 11 from J, leaving 12 bases between them. The CDR3 reads CASSTGHAAFF. The CDR3, as DNA: TGTGCCAGCAGTACCGGGCATGCGGCTTTCTTT.

This clonotype was seen a handful of times. The chain links TRBV5-1 to TRBJ1-1; 9 bases line up with TRBD1. J lost 5 bases, V lost 4 bases, and 6 bases had no gene match. The CDR3 spans 14 residues. Looked up from germline, CDR1 is SGHRS and CDR2 is YFSETQ. The CDR3 loop reads CASSVRQGDTEAFF. DNA for the CDR3: TGCGCCAGCAGCGTACGACAGGGGGATACTGAAGCTTTCTTT.

As concerns this clonotype: Just one base apart from a much larger clone, this may be a read error. The J gene is TRBJ1-2, the V gene TRBV29-1; no definite D call. The CDR3 is made up of 15 amino acids. Germline CDR1 reads SQVTM; CDR2 reads ANQGSEA. V gave up 4 bases and J gave up 5 bases, with 20 bases separating them. The chain's CDR3 is CSVVSQDSSRYGYTF. The DNA for the CDR3 is TGCAGCGTTGTGTCCCAGGATTCATCCCGTTATGGCTACACCTTC.

As concerns this clonotype: Germline is not matched at one junction end, which may reflect a read error. The V call is TRBV19, the J call TRBJ1-1, with D uncertain. The CDR3 sequence is 13 residues long. Germline V CDR1 and CDR2: LNHDA, SQIVND (reference sequence). The chain's CDR3 is CAGSISGWTEAFF. The CDR3 nucleotides are TGTGCCGGTAGTATTTCCGGGTGGACTGAAGCTTTCTTT.

This clonotype came up many times. This chain links TRBV14 with TRBJ2-7; 10 nucleotides agree with TRBD2. This CDR3 has 16 residues. CDR1 and CDR2 from the germline V gene are SGHDN and FVKESK. The trim removed 2 bases at V and 3 bases at J, leaving 7 bases unmatched. The CDR3 loop reads CASSQSTSGIYYEQYF. The CDR3 coding sequence is TGTGCCAGCAGCCAAAGTACTAGCGGGATCTACTACGAGCAGTACTTC.

There are many counts of this clonotype. This chain links TRBV5-1 with TRBJ2-3; D is possibly TRBD1 (5 bases). CDR1 and CDR2 from the germline V gene are SGHRS and YFSETQ. CDR3 length equals 16 residues. Trimming took off 1 base at V and 0 bases at J, with 12 bases between the two ends. The CDR3 bases are TGCGCCAGCAGCTTGTCGGCTAGGGGTAGCACAGATACGCAGTATTTT. It is translated as CASSLSARGSTDTQYF.

This clonotype was seen ten or more times. This chain links TRBV4-3 with TRBJ2-7, with 9 positions matching TRBD1. Per germline, CDR1 LGHNA and CDR2 YSLEER. The CDR3 extends over 17 amino acids. Trimming took 2 bases from V and 2 from J; bases not matched to a gene: 10. The CDR3 coding sequence is TGCGCCAGCAGCCAATCTCGACAGGGGGAAGGTGCCTACGAGCAGTACTTC. It yields the protein CASSQSRQGEGAYEQYF.

About this clonotype itself: Since the CDR3 does not end with the conserved phenylalanine or tryptophan, this likely comes from a read error. The chain uses TRBV14 and TRBJ2-7; no clear D. V lost 2 bases and J 3 bases, leaving 11 bases between the germline ends. Germline CDR1 is SGHDN and CDR2 is FVKESK. The CDR3 has 14 amino acids. DNA for the CDR3: TGTGCCAGCAGCCAACACAGTTGGGACTACGAGCAGTACCTC. Residues: CASSQHSWDYEQYL.

The chain combines TRBV27 with TRBJ2-1; D ambiguous. This CDR3 region has 15 residues. CDR1 MNHEY and CDR2 SMNVEV come from the germline V gene (reference sequence). V dropped 3 bases and J dropped 4 bases, with 13 bases sitting between them. The CDR3, as DNA: TGTGCCAGCAGTTTCCTTCGGGCGGCGTACAATGAGCAGTTCTTC. This sequence encodes CASSFLRAAYNEQFF.

This clonotype was recorded many times. This chain joins TRBV5-1 and TRBJ2-3; unclear D gene. V was clipped by 3 bases and J by 5 bases, with 10 bases between them. The germline V gene encodes CDR1 SGHRS and CDR2 YFSETQ. CDR3 length equals 13 residues. The CDR3 bases are TGCGCCAGCAGCTCCGGTGGGGAAGATACGCAGTATTTT. Amino acid sequence: CASSSGGEDTQYF.

This clonotype was seen more than once but under ten times. The J gene is TRBJ2-5, the V gene TRBV10-3; 8 nucleotides match TRBD1. CDR3 length: 15 residues. With 2 bases clipped from V and 5 bases from J, the junction kept 7 bases outside the gene matches. Germline assignment: CDR1 ENHRY and CDR2 SYGVKD. CDR3 DNA sequence: TGTGCCATCAGTGAGACCGGACAGGGAGTCGAGACCCAGTACTTC. This translates into CAISETGQGVETQYF.

A remark on this clonotype: This may be a read error: a much more frequent sequence differs by one nucleotide. The rearrangement joins TRBV25-1 to TRBJ2-1, with 11 bases matching TRBD1. The CDR3 covers 18 residues. The junction had 8 bases not matched to a gene; V was cut back by 4 bases and J by 0 bases. Germline-derived CDR1 and CDR2 are MGHDK and SYGVNS. The CDR3 DNA sequence: TGTGCCAGCAGTGGATTTACCGGGACAGGGGGCTCCTACAATGAGCAGTTCTTC. Its translation: CASSGFTGTGGSYNEQFF.

This clonotype was recorded a few times. This chain joins TRBV5-6 and TRBJ2-3; no clear D. The V gene lost 5 bases and the J gene lost 6 bases, with 13 bases spanning the gap. The CDR3 totals 13 residues. In germline, CDR1 is SGHDT, CDR2 YYEEEE. DNA for the CDR3: TGTGCCAGCAGTTTTGGGAATCGGGATACGCAGTATTTT. As protein: CASSFGNRDTQYF.

This clonotype was detected only a few times. This sequence joins TRBV6-2 or TRBV6-3 and TRBJ1-1, with 9 bases matching TRBD1. Germline lookup yields CDR1 MNHEY and CDR2 SVGEGT. V was clipped by 6 bases and J by 1 base; unmatched bases: 9. The CDR3 has 16 amino acids. The CDR3 region has the DNA TGTGCCAGCAGCCCCCGCCCGGGACAGGGGAACACTGAAGCTTTCTTT. Protein sequence: CASSPRPGQGNTEAFF.

As concerns this clonotype: A clone one base away is much larger, so this may be a read error. This chain joins TRBV5-6 and TRBJ2-3; TRBD1 or TRBD2 may be the D gene (5 bases each). CDR1 and CDR2 from the germline V gene are SGHDT and YYEEEE. The CDR3 has 13 amino acids. CDR3 nucleotides: TGTGCCAGCAGCTTGTGGGGGTCAGATACGCGGTATTTT. Translating it yields CASSLWGSDTRYF. Drawing the rest from reference TRBV5-6 and TRBJ2-3, the complete variable domain is DAGVTQSPTHLIKTRGQQVTLRCSPKSGHDTVSWYQQALGQGPQFIFQYYEEEERQRGNFPDRFSGHQFPNYSSELNVNALLLGDSALYLCASSLWGSDTRYFGPGTRLTVL.

This clonotype was seen a few times. The chain combines TRBV11-3 with TRBJ2-3; 8 bases are a match to TRBD1. The germline CDR1 and CDR2 sequences are SGHNT and YENEEA. This CDR3 has 15 amino acids. V dropped 1 base and J dropped 4; count of bases not matched to a gene: 4. In DNA form, the CDR3 reads TGTGCCAGCAGCTTAGGGGGGACAGGTCCAGATACGCAGTATTTT. This translates into CASSLGGTGPDTQYF.

This clonotype occurred many times. The chain is built from TRBV14 and TRBJ2-7; 14 bases map to TRBD2. Germline CDR1 and CDR2: SGHDN and FVKESK. This CDR3 spans 16 amino acids. V shed 4 bases, J shed 2 bases, and the junction held 4 bases outside the gene matches. CDR3 protein: CASSLPGLAGAYEQYF. In DNA, the CDR3 is TGTGCCAGCAGCCTTCCGGGACTAGCGGGAGCCTACGAGCAGTACTTC.

The chain uses TRBV10-3 and TRBJ2-1; 7 bases agree with TRBD1. Germline CDR1 ENHRY, CDR2 SYGVKD. This CDR3 contains 16 residues. Trimming took 2 bases from V and 2 from J; bases not matched to a gene: 6. The CDR3 spells CAISEEGAAPYNEQFF. DNA of the CDR3: TGTGCCATCAGTGAGGAGGGGGCGGCCCCCTACAATGAGCAGTTCTTC.

Here the CDR3 DNA reads TGTGCCAGCAGCTTAGTTTCAGGGAGCCCGGAGACCCAGTACTTC. This gives the protein CASSLVSGSPETQYF. The J gene is TRBJ2-5, the V gene TRBV11-2; either TRBD1 or TRBD2 may supply D (5 bases each). CDR1 is SGHAT and CDR2 is FQNNGV in the germline V gene. This CDR3 region has 15 residues. V lost 1 base to trimming and J lost 5 bases, with 14 bases between them.

The chain uses TRBV28 and TRBJ1-5; a possible D gene is TRBD1 (5 bases). V shed 8 bases and J shed 4 bases, with 15 bases lying between them. The germline CDR1 and CDR2 sequences are MDHEN and SYDVKM. There are 14 residues in the CDR3. CDR3 residues: CASEMTALNQPQHF. CDR3 nucleotide sequence: TGTGCCAGCGAAATGACAGCCCTTAATCAGCCCCAGCATTTT.

This clonotype was detected many times. The chain is built from TRBV7-8 and TRBJ2-1, with D possibly called TRBD1 or TRBD2 (5 bases each). V lost 4 bases and J lost 8, with 21 bases in between. This CDR3 comprises 16 residues. In germline, CDR1 is SGHVS, CDR2 FQNEAQ. CDR3 residues: CASSWPGQTTADEQFF. In nucleotides, the CDR3 is TGTGCCAGCAGCTGGCCGGGGCAAACAACCGCCGATGAGCAGTTCTTC.